Below, 23 T cell receptor beta chains from the same sample are listed, as sequenced in a study of breast tumors, draining lymph nodes, adjacent tissues. Samples came from axillary lymph nodes draining the breast cancer. MiXCR was run by TCRdb on the multiplex PCR reads, yielding one entry per CDR3 protein. The profile shows roughly 220,000 distinct CDR3 sequences, less than 35% of them singletons. Material for sequencing was axillary lymph node tissue. These receptors were taken from a female donor with breast cancer. Some clones in this sample may be carry-over from other donors' samples.

This clonotype appeared many times. The rearrangement uses TRBV4-1 and TRBJ2-7, with TRBD1 matching over 11 bases. V trimming: 3 bases; J trimming: 3 bases; junction bases outside the gene matches: 4. Germline V CDR1 and CDR2: MGHRA, YSYEKL. The CDR3 spans 15 residues. The CDR3 bases are TGCGCCAGCAGCCACGGACAGGGGGCTTTCTACGAGCAGTACTTC. Protein product: CASSHGQGAFYEQYF.

On this clonotype itself: It may be a read error: a sequence one base away is much more abundant. The genes are TRBV5-4 and TRBJ2-5; D is unresolved. Germline assignment: CDR1 SGHNT and CDR2 YYREEE (reference sequence). This CDR3 is 14 amino acids long. The V end lost 2 bases, the J end lost 1 base, and 9 bases lay between the germline ends. The DNA of the CDR3 is TGTGCCAGCAGCTTAAGTCCAGCCCAAGAGACCCAGTACTTC. Protein: CASSLSPAQETQYF.

The chain couples TRBV4-2 to TRBJ1-5; weak D call: TRBD1 (6 bases). Trimming cost V 1 base and J 13 bases, with 14 bases left between them. The germline V gene has CDR1 LGHNA and CDR2 YNFKEQ. CDR3 size: 13 residues. The CDR3 DNA sequence: TGTGCCAGCAGCCAAGCAGGGGATACCAATCAGCATTTT. It specifies CASSQAGDTNQHF.

J is TRBJ1-5 and V is TRBV5-1; D is uncertain. CDR3 length equals 12 residues. With 3 bases removed from V and 7 bases from J, the gap between germline ends came to 8 bases. Germline lookup yields CDR1 SGHRS and CDR2 YFSETQ. For the CDR3, the DNA is TGCGCCAGCAGCTGGGGAGGCCAGCCCCAGCATTTT. The encoded protein is CASSWGGQPQHF.

This clonotype was seen ten or more times. J is TRBJ1-2 and V is TRBV6-6; 8 bases map to TRBD1. V shed 0 bases, J shed 4 bases, and the junction held 7 bases outside the gene matches. Per germline, CDR1 MNHNY and CDR2 SVGAGI (reference sequence). The CDR3 consists of 16 residues. The CDR3 DNA is TGTGCCAGCAGTTACTCGACCGGACAGGGTGGCTATGGCTACACCTTC. This gives the protein CASSYSTGQGGYGYTF.

The rearrangement joins TRBV19 to TRBJ1-5; TRBD1 agrees at 10 bases. CDR3 length: 16 residues. Germline lookup yields CDR1 LNHDA and CDR2 SQIVND (reference sequence). V gave up 5 bases and J gave up 2 bases; unmatched junction bases: 6. The DNA for the CDR3 is TGTGCCAGTAGTCGGGACAGGGGACGTGGCAATCAGCCCCAGCATTTT. Amino acid sequence: CASSRDRGRGNQPQHF.

Ten or more counts support this clonotype. This may arise from a read error, as a much more abundant clone is one base away. The chain employs TRBV20-1 and TRBJ2-1; D gene unclear. CDR3 length: 11 amino acids. Germline loops: CDR1 DFQATT, CDR2 SNEGSKA (reference sequence). The CDR3 bases are TGCAGTGCTACTGGCTACAATGAGCAGTCCTTC. Translation gives CSATGYNEQSF.

V gene TRBV25-1 combines with J gene TRBJ1-2; 9 nucleotides match TRBD1. The CDR3 extends over 14 amino acids. V gave up 4 bases and J gave up 5 bases; unmatched junction bases: 5. Germline CDR1 reads MGHDK; CDR2 reads SYGVNS. The CDR3 nucleotides read TGTGCCAGCAGTGCCCCGGACAGGGGATATGGCTACACCTTC. Encoded protein: CASSAPDRGYGYTF.

This clonotype has a count of ten or more. The V and J genes are TRBV7-3 and TRBJ1-2; 7 bases line up with TRBD1. V gave up 6 bases and J gave up 3 bases; unmatched junction bases: 10. Germline CDR1 is SGHTA and CDR2 is FQGTGA. CDR3 length: 15 amino acids. The CDR3 is CASRLDRVVDYGYTF. Here the CDR3 DNA reads TGTGCCAGCAGACTTGACAGGGTGGTGGACTATGGCTACACCTTC. The variable domain in full, with the rest retrieved from reference TRBV7-3 and TRBJ1-2, is GAGVSQTPSNKVTEKGKYVELRCDPISGHTALYWYRQSLGQGPEFLIYFQGTGAADDSGLPNDRFFAVRPEGSVSTLKIQRTERGDSAVYLCASRLDRVVDYGYTFGSGTRLTVV.

The chain recombines TRBV5-1 with TRBJ2-5, with TRBD2 matching 14 bases. Unmatched junction bases numbered 8, after V lost 4 bases and J lost 6 bases. CDR1 is SGHRS, CDR2 YFSETQ, per germline. CDR3 length: 16 amino acids. CDR3 coding DNA: TGCGCCAGCAGCCTGGGGACTAGCGGGAGAGAAAAGACCCAGTACTTC. Translating gives CASSLGTSGREKTQYF.

The CDR3 region is CASSDLGQGTYNEQFF. In DNA form, the CDR3 reads TGTGCCAGCAGTGACCTGGGACAGGGGACCTACAATGAGCAGTTCTTC. This chain joins TRBV25-1 and TRBJ2-1, with 10 bases matching TRBD1. Trimming removed 3 bases from V and 2 bases from J; junction bases left unmatched: 4. CDR3 length: 16 amino acids. Per the germline V gene, CDR1 is MGHDK and CDR2 is SYGVNS.

This clonotype has ten or more counts. This chain connects TRBV7-9 to TRBJ1-2, with 10 bases fitting TRBD1. CDR1 and CDR2 from the germline V gene are SEHNR and FQNEAQ (reference sequence). J gave up 8 bases and V 8 bases, and 14 bases lay outside the gene matches. This CDR3 spans 15 amino acids. The CDR3: CASPGTGEFVLGYTF. In nucleotides, the CDR3 is TGTGCCAGCCCGGGGACAGGGGAATTCGTTTTAGGCTACACCTTC.

This clonotype was seen ten or more times. The chain is built from TRBV24-1 and TRBJ2-1, with a possible D match to TRBD1 (5 bases). The CDR3 is 13 residues long. CDR1 and CDR2 (germline): KGHDR, SFDVKD. Trimming removed 3 bases at V and 7 bases at J, with 9 bases between. The CDR3 loop is CATSDVRVNEQFF. The CDR3, as DNA: TGTGCCACCAGTGATGTCAGGGTAAATGAGCAGTTCTTC.

The count of this clonotype is one. V and J are TRBV6-5 and TRBJ2-1; D could derive from TRBD1 or TRBD2 (6 bases each). CDR3 length: 12 amino acids. Germline CDR1 reads MNHEY; CDR2 reads SVGAGI. With 8 bases removed from V and 14 bases from J, the gap between germline ends came to 19 bases. The DNA of the CDR3 is TGTGCCAGCGGTCACTCCCCGGAGGGGGAGTTCTTC. Translating it yields CASGHSPEGEFF.

This clonotype has a count of ten or more. The chain's CDR3 is CASSLGRLTEQYF. CDR3 DNA: TGTGCCAGCAGCTTAGGGAGACTCACCGAGCAGTACTTC. J is TRBJ2-7 and V is TRBV7-6; D not certain. CDR1 SGHVS and CDR2 FNYEAQ come from the germline V gene. The ends were cut back, 1 base at V and 6 bases at J, with 10 bases in the middle. This CDR3 is built from 13 residues.

About this clonotype itself: A read error may be the cause here, since a much bigger clone is one base away. The rearrangement joins TRBV20-1 to TRBJ2-7; TRBD2 matches 8 bases. CDR1 is DFQATT and CDR2 is SNEGSKA in the germline V gene (reference sequence). V gave up 3 bases and J gave up 6 bases; unmatched junction bases: 10. The CDR3 totals 14 residues. This chain's CDR3 is CSARALAGGSEQYF. The CDR3, as DNA: TGCAGTGCTAGGGCCTTGGCGGGAGGCTCCGAGCAGTACTTC.

This clonotype was seen many times. The rearrangement uses TRBV6-1 and TRBJ2-5; 11 nucleotides line up with TRBD2. The CDR3 sequence is 14 residues long. V trimming: 5 bases; J trimming: 6 bases; junction bases outside the gene matches: 5. CDR1 and CDR2 (germline): MNHNS, SASEGT. CDR3 sequence reads: CASSFIAGGKTQYF. The DNA of the CDR3 is TGTGCCAGCAGTTTCATAGCGGGAGGGAAGACCCAGTACTTC.

This clonotype turned up a few times. The chain is built from TRBV12-3 or TRBV12-4 and TRBJ2-3, with 11 bases fitting TRBD2. The CDR3 loop spans 15 amino acids. The V and J ends lost 5 bases and 3 bases, in that order; junction bases with no gene match: 4. CDR3 sequence: CASSVIAGGTDTQYF. DNA for the CDR3: TGTGCCAGCAGTGTGATAGCGGGAGGGACAGATACGCAGTATTTT.

Points on this clonotype: A read error is possible here, since a much larger clone lies one base away. This chain links TRBV7-3 with TRBJ2-3; the D gene is possibly TRBD2 (6 bases). V was pared by 4 bases and J by 4 bases, with 21 bases between. CDR3 length equals 17 residues. Germline loops: CDR1 SGHTA, CDR2 FQGTGA. The CDR3 region is CASSSPPGGTSADTQYF. CDR3 nucleotides: TGTGCCAGCAGCTCACCCCCTGGGGGGACCAGCGCAGATACGCAGTATTTT.

This clonotype was seen at least ten times. The rearrangement uses TRBV20-1 and TRBJ2-7; 11 positions match TRBD1. The CDR3 runs to 13 residues. Germline-derived CDR1 and CDR2 are DFQATT and SNEGSKA (reference sequence). Trimming removed 6 bases from V and 3 bases from J; junction bases left unmatched: 4. The CDR3 DNA follows: TGCAGTGCCCCGGGACAGGGGGTCTACGAGCAGTACTTC. Protein: CSAPGQGVYEQYF.

The V gene is TRBV6-5, the J gene TRBJ1-2, with TRBD1 matching 8 bases. The CDR3 is made up of 14 amino acids. Per the germline V gene, CDR1 is MNHEY and CDR2 is SVGAGI. V shed 2 bases and J 8 bases; nucleotides not matched to a gene: 7. CDR3 nucleotides: TGTGCCAGCAGTTACCGGACAGGGCTCGGGGGCTACACCTTC. Amino acids: CASSYRTGLGGYTF.

About this clonotype: The junction differs from germline at one of its ends, possibly a read error. This chain connects TRBV12-3 or TRBV12-4 to TRBJ2-5; the D is unclear. The CDR3 spans 12 residues. CDR3 region: CASSLVQGTQYF. The CDR3 DNA reads as TGTGCCAGCAGCTTAGTCCAAGGGACCCAGTACTTC.

This clonotype was observed a handful of times. A clone one base away is much larger, so this may be a read error. The V call is TRBV7-9, the J call TRBJ2-2, with 9 bases aligning to TRBD1. The CDR3 covers 14 residues. Germline V gives CDR1 SEHNR, CDR2 FQNEAQ (reference sequence). CDR3 in DNA: TGTGCCAGCAGCATGGACAGGGGAACCGGGGAGCTGTCTTTT. It is translated as CASSMDRGTGELSF. Combining the CDR3 with reference TRBV7-9 and TRBJ2-2 gives the whole variable domain DTGVSQNPRHKITKRGQNVTFRCDPISEHNRLYWYRQTLGQGPEFLTYFQNEAQLEKSRLLSDRFSAERPKGSFSTLEIQRTEQGDSAMYLCASSMDRGTGELSFGEGSRLTVL.